The present T cell receptor beta chain was sequenced within a study of CD4 T cells in relation to SARS-CoV-2 and coronaviruses. This table comes from immunoSEQ multiplex PCR, and its TCRdb copy is limited to in-frame clones, with some not included. The sample gives around 26,000 clones, less than 80% of which show up once; around a fifth is in the top ten. The germline V gene encodes CDR1 MNHNY and CDR2 SVGAGI (reference sequence). V was trimmed by 6 bases and J by 0 bases, leaving 9 bases between them. This CDR3 region has 15 residues. CD4+ T cells from unexposed donors were obtained before the COVID-19 pandemic (2011-2018). After nine to ten days of culture, CD4+ T cells were isolated. Notes on this clone: Its antigen remains unknown.

Material: CD4+ T cells from PBMCs, cultured in vitro. The chain uses TRBV6-6 and TRBJ2-6, with unresolved D. The sequence was collected from a human donor in good health. The CDR3 DNA is TGTGCCAGCAGCCGAGGCCTCTCTGGGGCCAACGTCCTGACTTTC. Its translation: CASSRGLSGANVLTF.